The 10 T cell receptor beta chains presented below share a single source sample, sequenced in a study of blood T cell repertoires in COVID-19 (TCRdb year 2020). Receptor amplification or capture employed the immunoSEQ multiplex PCR assay. TCRdb's version of the immuneACCESS table is confined to in-frame rearrangements and falls short of the full clone set. An unresolved V gene accounts for under half of the shortfall where checked; the remainder is of unknown origin. Within this sample are around 100,000 clones, with more than 75% of them counted one time only. The top ten clones comprise over 10% of the sample. Sequencing was performed on peripheral blood. The receptors here all came from a human donor in a cohort sampled during active COVID-19.

The rearrangement links TRBV4-3 to TRBJ1-2; D is possibly TRBD1 (5 bases). V was pared by 0 bases and J by 4 bases, with 12 bases between. CDR1 and CDR2 (germline): LGHNA, YSLEER. The CDR3 has 15 amino acids. In DNA form, the CDR3 reads TGCGCCAGCAGCCAAGATGCCCCAGGGATCTATGGCTACACCTTC. As protein: CASSQDAPGIYGYTF.

This rearrangement joins TRBV6-5 to TRBJ2-3, with D possibly TRBD2 on 6 matching bases. V was trimmed by 6 bases and J by 2 bases, leaving 15 bases between them. From germline, CDR1 is MNHEY and CDR2 SVGAGI. The CDR3 is made up of 15 amino acids. This CDR3 is CASSPAGGPTDTQYF. The CDR3 DNA sequence: TGTGCCAGCAGCCCGGCCGGGGGACCCACAGATACGCAGTATTTT.

The J gene is TRBJ2-7, the V gene TRBV7-8; 10 nucleotides align to TRBD1. The CDR3 is 19 amino acids. The V segment lost 1 base and the J segment 2 bases; nucleotides outside the gene matches: 14. The V gene's germline CDR1 is SGHVS and CDR2 FQNEAQ. DNA for the CDR3: TGTGCCAGCAGCTTAGTTAGTAGCGGGGACAGGGGAGGGACCTACGAGCAGTACTTC. This encodes CASSLVSSGDRGGTYEQYF. Full variable domain (missing parts from reference TRBV7-8 and TRBJ2-7): GAGVSQSPRYKVAKRGQDVALRCDPISGHVSLFWYQQALGQGPEFLTYFQNEAQLDKSGLPSDRFFAERPEGSVSTLKIQRTQQEDSAVYLCASSLVSSGDRGGTYEQYFGPGTRLTVT.

This rearrangement joins TRBV5-1 to TRBJ1-3, with D perhaps TRBD1 (5 bases). Trimming cost V 1 base and J 1 base, with 6 bases left between them. Germline V gives CDR1 SGHRS, CDR2 YFSETQ. This CDR3 has 14 residues. CDR3 sequence: CASSLSGSGNTIYF. In nucleotides, the CDR3 is TGCGCCAGCAGCTTGTCAGGGTCTGGAAACACCATATATTTT.

V and J are TRBV18 and TRBJ2-1; TRBD1 matches 8 bases. With 2 bases clipped from V and 2 bases from J, the junction kept 2 bases outside the gene matches. The germline gives CDR1 KGHSH, CDR2 LQKENI. The CDR3 length is 15 residues. CDR3 sequence: CASSPDRGPYNEQFF. CDR3 nucleotide sequence: TGTGCCAGCTCACCAGACAGGGGACCCTACAATGAGCAGTTCTTC.

Note on this clone: Because the CDR3's place on the DNA is in doubt, the DNA is left out and the CDR3 is given as listed by TCRdb. This chain connects TRBV21-1 to TRBJ1-4; the table's D gene call, TRBD1, was not cross checked with the DNA. TRBV21-1 is designated a pseudogene. The CDR3 contains 18 residues when both ends are counted. The CDR3 protein is CASSIKVGTGTTNEKLFF.

The chain uses TRBV5-4 and TRBJ2-3; a weak D match, TRBD1 (6 bases). CDR1 is SGHNT and CDR2 is YYREEE in the germline V gene (reference sequence). Trimming removed 4 bases at V and 0 bases at J, with 15 bases between. This CDR3 comprises 16 residues. The CDR3 bases are TGTGCCAGCAGCCCTTCGACAGGATCTAGCACAGATACGCAGTATTTT. It specifies CASSPSTGSSTDTQYF.

V is TRBV12-3 or TRBV12-4 and J is TRBJ1-2; perhaps TRBD1 as D (6 bases). V lost 0 bases and J 6 bases, leaving 8 bases between the germline ends. The CDR3 length is 13 residues. As DNA, the CDR3 is TGTGCCAGCAGTTTAGCCCGGACAGATGGCTACACCTTC. This translates into CASSLARTDGYTF.

This chain connects TRBV12-3 or TRBV12-4 to TRBJ1-2; TRBD1 matches 8 bases. The V and J ends lost 6 bases and 8 bases, in that order; junction bases with no gene match: 8. This CDR3 spans 13 amino acids. CDR3 nucleotide sequence: TGTGCCAGCAGCTACAGGGGGTTGTCCGGCTACACCTTC. It is translated as CASSYRGLSGYTF.

This chain links TRBV7-2 with TRBJ1-1, with D perhaps TRBD1 (6 bases). Germline V gives CDR1 SGHTA, CDR2 FQGNSA. V lost 5 bases to trimming and J lost 1 base, with 11 bases between them. The CDR3 covers 14 residues. This CDR3 is CASSMDRQNTEAFF. The DNA of the CDR3 is TGTGCCAGCAGCATGGACAGACAGAACACTGAAGCTTTCTTT.